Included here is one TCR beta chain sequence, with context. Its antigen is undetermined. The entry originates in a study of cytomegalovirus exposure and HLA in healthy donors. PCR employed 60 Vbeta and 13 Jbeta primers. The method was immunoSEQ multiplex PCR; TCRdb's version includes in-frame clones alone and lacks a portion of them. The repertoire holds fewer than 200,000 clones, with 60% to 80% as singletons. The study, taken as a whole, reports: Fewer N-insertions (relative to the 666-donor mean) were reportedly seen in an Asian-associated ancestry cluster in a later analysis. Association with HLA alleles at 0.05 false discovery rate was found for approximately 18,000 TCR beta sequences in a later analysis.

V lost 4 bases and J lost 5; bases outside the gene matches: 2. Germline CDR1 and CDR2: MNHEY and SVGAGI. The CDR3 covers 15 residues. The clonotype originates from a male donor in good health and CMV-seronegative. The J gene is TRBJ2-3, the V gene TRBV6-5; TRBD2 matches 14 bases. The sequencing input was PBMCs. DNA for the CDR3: TGTGCCAGCAGTTTGGGACTAGCGGGAGTAGATACGCAGTATTTT. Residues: CASSLGLAGVDTQYF.